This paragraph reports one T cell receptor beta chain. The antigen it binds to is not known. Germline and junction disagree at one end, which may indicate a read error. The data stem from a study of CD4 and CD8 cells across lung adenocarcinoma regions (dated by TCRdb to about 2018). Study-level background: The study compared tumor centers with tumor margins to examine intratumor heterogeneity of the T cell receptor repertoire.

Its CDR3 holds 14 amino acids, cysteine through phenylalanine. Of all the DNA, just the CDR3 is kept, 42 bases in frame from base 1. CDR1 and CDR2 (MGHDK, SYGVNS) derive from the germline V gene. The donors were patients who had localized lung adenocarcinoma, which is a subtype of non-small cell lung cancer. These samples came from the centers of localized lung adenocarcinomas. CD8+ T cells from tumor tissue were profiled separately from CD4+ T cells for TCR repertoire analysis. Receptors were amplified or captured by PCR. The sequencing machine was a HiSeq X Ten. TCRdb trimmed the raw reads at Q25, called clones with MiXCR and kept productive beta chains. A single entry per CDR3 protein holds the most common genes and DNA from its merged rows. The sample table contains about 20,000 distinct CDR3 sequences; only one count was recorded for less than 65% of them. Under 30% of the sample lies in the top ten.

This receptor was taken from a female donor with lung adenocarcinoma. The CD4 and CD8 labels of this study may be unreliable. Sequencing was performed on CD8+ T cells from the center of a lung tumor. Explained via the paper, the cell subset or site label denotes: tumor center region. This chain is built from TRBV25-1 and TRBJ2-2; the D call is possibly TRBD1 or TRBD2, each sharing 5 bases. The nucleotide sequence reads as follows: TGTGCCAGCAGTGAATATAAAGCCACCGGGGCGCTGTATTTT. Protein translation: CASSEYKATGALYF.